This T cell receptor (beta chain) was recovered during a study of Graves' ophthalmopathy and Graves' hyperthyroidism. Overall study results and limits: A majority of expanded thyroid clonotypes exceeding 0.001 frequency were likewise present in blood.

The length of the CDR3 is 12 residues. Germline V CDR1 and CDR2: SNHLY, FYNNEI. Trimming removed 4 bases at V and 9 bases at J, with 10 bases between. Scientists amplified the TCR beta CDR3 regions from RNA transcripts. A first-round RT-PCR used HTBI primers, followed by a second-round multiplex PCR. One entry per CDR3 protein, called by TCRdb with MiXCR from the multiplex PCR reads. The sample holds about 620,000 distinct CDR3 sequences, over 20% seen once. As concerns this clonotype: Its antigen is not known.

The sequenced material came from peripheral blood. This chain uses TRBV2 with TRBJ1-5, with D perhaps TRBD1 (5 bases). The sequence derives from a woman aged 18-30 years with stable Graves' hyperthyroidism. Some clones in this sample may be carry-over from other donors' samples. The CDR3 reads CASSASGRPQHF. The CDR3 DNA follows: TGTGCCAGCAGTGCGTCGGGGCGGCCCCAGCATTTT.